This T cell receptor beta chain was recorded in a study of control samples from healthy donors and cancer patients. Produced via immunoSEQ multiplex PCR; TCRdb's table is partial and in-frame only. The repertoire includes roughly 130,000 clones, approximately 90% of them detected once, and 2% to 3% sits in the top ten. Trimming took off 6 bases at V and 3 bases at J, with 18 bases between the two ends. This CDR3 is 15 amino acids long. Germline CDR1 reads LNHNV; CDR2 reads YYDKDF (reference sequence). The origin of this receptor is a man aged 18 to 30 in good health. The V gene is TRBV15, the J gene TRBJ2-7; D possibly matches TRBD1 or TRBD2 (6 bases each). Sequencing was carried out using blood. The CDR3 DNA reads TGTGCCACCAGTGACAGCCCGGGGGCCTTCTACGAGCAGTACTTC. Amino acid sequence: CATSDSPGAFYEQYF.